Listed here are 13 T cell receptor beta chains from one sample, sequenced in a study of sequential checkpoint blockade in melanoma. Clones were read by immunoSEQ multiplex PCR, and TCRdb kept only the in-frame ones, dropping some. The table lists just over 20,000 clones, 25% to 35% of them singletons, with under 8.5% in the top ten. Treatment given: randomized to nivolumab then ipilimumab (arm A) or the reverse (arm B). The sample was tumor tissue (inferred from file names), taken from a patient given nivolumab and ipilimumab in sequence. These receptors were obtained from a human donor with melanoma.

The J gene is TRBJ2-3, the V gene TRBV19; TRBD1 agrees at 9 bases. Germline CDR1 and CDR2: LNHDA and SQIVND (reference sequence). CDR3 size: 16 residues. J gave up 2 bases and V 6 bases, and 9 bases lay outside the gene matches. As DNA, the CDR3 is TGTGCCAGTAGGCCGGGACAGGGTGGACTCACAGATACGCAGTATTTT. Its protein is CASRPGQGGLTDTQYF.

The chain links TRBV28 to TRBJ1-5; 9 nucleotides line up with TRBD1. The CDR3 is 16 amino acids. The germline V gene has CDR1 MDHEN and CDR2 SYDVKM. J gave up 7 bases and V 6 bases, and 13 bases lay outside the gene matches. The CDR3 reads CASRPSKGQGIQPQHF. The CDR3 DNA sequence: TGTGCCAGCAGACCTTCGAAGGGACAGGGTATCCAGCCCCAGCATTTT.

This clone was detected a few times. The chain is built from TRBV7-5 and TRBJ2-3; TRBD2 reflects the table's D call only, with no check against the DNA. TRBV7-5 is tagged as a pseudogene. The length of the CDR3 is 15 residues. The DNA of the CDR3 is TGTGCCAGCAGCCCACTAGCGGGAGCGGCAGATACGCAGTATTTT. Amino acids: CASSPLAGAADTQYF.

CDR3 nucleotide sequence: TGTGCCAGCAGCTTGCCAGGTTCTGGAAACACCATATATTTT. Its protein is CASSLPGSGNTIYF. The chain uses TRBV11-3 and TRBJ1-3; D is undetermined. V was shortened by 3 bases and J by 1 base, with 7 bases between the two germline ends. The V gene's germline CDR1 is SGHNT and CDR2 YENEEA. The CDR3 consists of 14 residues.

This clone was detected many times. The chain recombines TRBV11-3 with TRBJ2-5, with 8 bases identical to TRBD1. Germline CDR1 SGHNT, CDR2 YENEEA. The CDR3 spans 14 residues. V dropped 5 bases and J dropped 2; count of bases not matched to a gene: 4. CDR3 protein: CASSTDRGQETQYF. DNA for the CDR3: TGTGCCAGCAGCACCGACAGGGGACAAGAGACCCAGTACTTC.

This clone came up a few times. The chain joins TRBV4-1 to TRBJ2-7; D gene ambiguous. The germline gives CDR1 MGHRA, CDR2 YSYEKL. The CDR3 is 15 residues long. V was clipped by 3 bases and J by 3 bases, with 15 bases between them. The CDR3 loop is CASSQATALDYEQYF. CDR3 bases: TGCGCCAGCAGCCAGGCGACGGCGTTGGACTACGAGCAGTACTTC.

The chain employs TRBV19 and TRBJ1-5; D is ambiguous. The CDR3 spans 14 residues. Looked up from germline, CDR1 is LNHDA and CDR2 is SQIVND (reference sequence). V was clipped by 5 bases and J by 7 bases, with 15 bases between them. Here the CDR3 DNA reads TGTGCCAGTAGTCCCCCCGACTACCGACAGCCCCAGCATTTT. The encoded protein is CASSPPDYRQPQHF.

This clone was seen more than once but under ten times. V gene TRBV14 combines with J gene TRBJ1-5; a possible D gene is TRBD1 (5 bases). In germline, CDR1 is SGHDN, CDR2 FVKESK. This CDR3 spans 13 amino acids. V dropped 3 bases and J dropped 10 bases, with 13 bases sitting between them. The CDR3 DNA reads TGTGCCAGCAGCCAGGGACGGCGGAGTCCCCAGCATTTT. This sequence encodes CASSQGRRSPQHF.

In this sample, this clone turned up many times. The rearrangement uses TRBV6-8 and TRBJ2-3; 10 bases align to TRBD2. The CDR3 has 15 residues. Germline V gene lookup returns CDR1 MNHGY and CDR2 SAAAGT. The ends lost 4 bases at V and 2 bases at J; junction bases unmatched: 3. The CDR3 protein is CASSSSGGLTDTQYF. DNA of the CDR3: TGTGCCAGCAGTTCTAGCGGGGGTCTCACAGATACGCAGTATTTT.

This clone was picked up a small number of times. The chain uses TRBV28 and TRBJ2-5, with 10 bases fitting TRBD1. The CDR3 runs 16 residues. Unmatched junction bases numbered 15, after V lost 10 bases and J lost 4 bases. The V gene's germline CDR1 is MDHEN and CDR2 SYDVKM. CDR3 in amino acids: CATQTSDRGDGETQYF. The CDR3 DNA is TGTGCCACTCAGACGTCGGACAGGGGGGATGGAGAGACCCAGTACTTC.

This chain connects TRBV9 to TRBJ1-4, with D maybe TRBD1 (6 bases). The ends were cut back, 1 base at V and 10 bases at J, with 17 bases in the middle. This CDR3 is 15 amino acids long. Per the germline V gene, CDR1 is SGDLS and CDR2 is YYNGEE. The CDR3 sequence is CASSVSRQGTGKLFF. DNA for the CDR3: TGTGCCAGCAGCGTAAGCCGGCAGGGGACGGGAAAACTGTTTTTT.

A few counts support this clone. The genes are TRBV6-8 and TRBJ2-1; 7 nucleotides align to TRBD2. Germline V gives CDR1 MNHGY, CDR2 SAAAGT. This CDR3 region has 15 residues. The junction had 4 bases not matched to a gene; V was cut back by 5 bases and J by 0 bases. The CDR3 region is CASSKGGSSYNEQFF. The DNA of the CDR3 is TGTGCCAGCAGTAAGGGCGGGAGCTCCTACAATGAGCAGTTCTTC.

This clone has more than one count but fewer than ten. This chain connects TRBV12-5 to TRBJ1-2; 9 nucleotides align to TRBD1. This CDR3 comprises 13 residues. Germline CDR1 reads LGHNT; CDR2 reads FRNRAP. CDR3 nucleotides: TGTGCCAGCAAGGGACAGGGTCGCTATGGCTACACCTTC. It specifies CASKGQGRYGYTF.